Listed below are T cell receptor beta chains from one sample, sequenced in a study of T cell responses to AZD1222 COVID-19 vaccine. Repertoires were generated with immunoSEQ multiplex PCR, while TCRdb's copy carries only in-frame clones and drops some. Found here are 150,000 to 200,000 clones, under 95% of them singletons; the top ten hold around 0.98%. The sequencing used peripheral blood, collected 28 days after the second AZD1222 dose. The source is an adult who received the AZD1222 COVID-19 vaccine. CDR3s include the opening cysteine and the closing phenylalanine or tryptophan. Fields, in order: V gene, J gene, CDR3 length, CDR3 protein.

TRBV2	TRBJ1-1	14	CASRNMQGNTEAFF
TRBV3-1/TRBV3-2	TRBJ2-5	14	CASSQDTIGETQYF
TRBV4-2	TRBJ1-4	15	CASSHTDRGAEKLFF
TRBV6-5	TRBJ2-2	13	CASALQDTGELFF
TRBV5-1	TRBJ2-7	14	CASRYGQGTYEQYF
TRBV5-8	TRBJ1-1	18	CASSLAIGGDLMNTEAFF
TRBV7-6	TRBJ1-2	13	CASSLPFFYGYTF
TRBV7-9	TRBJ1-1	13	CASSLAEGTEAFF
TRBV10-2	TRBJ1-4	14	CATIDREANEKLFF
TRBV6-1	TRBJ1-1	15	CASRTPQGADTEAFF
TRBV27	TRBJ2-4	14	CASSRLGTSTIQYF
TRBV7-6	TRBJ2-3	17	CASSLSGTSGSTDTQYF
TRBV6-4	TRBJ1-5	11	CASSEKQPQHF
TRBV20-1	TRBJ2-3	14	CSASVGGFTDTQYF
TRBV29-1	TRBJ2-5	12	CSVEEGVETQYF
TRBV6-5	TRBJ1-1	14	CASSYQGAGTEAFF
TRBV9	TRBJ2-5	14	CASSVDGGQETQYF
TRBV7-9	TRBJ1-2	17	CASSDTDRDPRDYGYTF
TRBV19	TRBJ2-1	14	CASSDRTFYNEQFF
TRBV4-2	TRBJ1-4	18	CASSQALRVAATNEKLFF
TRBV12-3/TRBV12-4	TRBJ1-1	13	CASSLGPYTEAFF
TRBV30	TRBJ2-7	11	CAWSGIYEQYF
TRBV2	TRBJ1-1	15	CASRVGLYGDTEAFF
TRBV15	TRBJ2-1	18	CATSRAIYAGQNYNEQFF
TRBV7-9	TRBJ2-3	15	CASSLATGGMDTQYF
TRBV6-5	TRBJ1-5	14	CASSYAGGNQPQHF
TRBV7-2	TRBJ2-1	15	CASSPWTGWANEQFF
TRBV7-2	TRBJ2-5	14	CASSKAVGEETQYF
TRBV18	TRBJ1-2	14	CASSESPGGHGYTF
TRBV6-1	TRBJ2-2	16	CASSGHLWAPTGELFF
TRBV18	TRBJ1-4	13	CASSPGEDEKLFF
TRBV5-1	TRBJ1-1	13	CASSLVRDTEAFF
TRBV14	TRBJ2-7	11	CASSPGGEQYF
TRBV2	TRBJ1-2	12	CASEEGDRGYTF
TRBV2	TRBJ1-1	15	CASSGSAGSNTEAFF
TRBV6-1	TRBJ1-2	13	CASSEAAGVGYTF
TRBV7-9	TRBJ1-1	13	CASSLGDRLEAFF
TRBV5-6	TRBJ1-5	13	CASSFTGTQPQHF
TRBV6-1	TRBJ1-2	15	CASSEALQGLYGYTF
TRBV10-3	TRBJ1-2	12	CATGQGRYGYTF
TRBV4-1	TRBJ1-1	18	CASSQEPLKGGRYTEAFF
TRBV6-5	TRBJ1-1	15	CASSPRQGWNTEAFF
TRBV3-1/TRBV3-2	TRBJ1-3	17	CASTPTGGQRYGNTIYF
TRBV18	TRBJ1-5	14	CASSRTGGGQPQHF
TRBV27	TRBJ2-7	18	CASSLSLIAGGSSYEQYF
TRBV9	TRBJ1-3	16	CASSSPRGEIGNTIYF
TRBV18	TRBJ1-4	13	CASSRQTNEKLFF
TRBV15	TRBJ1-4	15	CATSRENSLNEKLFF
TRBV19	TRBJ2-2	14	CASSWTGKHRELFF
TRBV5-1	TRBJ2-1	14	CASSYQGFENEQFF
TRBV10-2	TRBJ1-5	13	CASSVADNQPQHF
TRBV9	TRBJ1-2	14	CASSVGTGLYGYTF